These 19 T cell receptor beta chains were sequenced from one sample in a study of T cells in Graves' hyperthyroidism and ophthalmopathy. Using RNA transcripts as the source, TCR beta CDR3 regions were amplified. HTBI primers were employed in a first-round RT-PCR of the TCR CDR3. TCRdb recomputed calls from the multiplex PCR reads with MiXCR, one row per CDR3 protein. The top ten clones hold 25% to 35% of a sample with more than 150,000 distinct CDR3 sequences, over 15% of them seen once. The sequenced sample was blood. All receptors derive from a woman in her fifties or sixties with Graves' hyperthyroidism.

The chain is built from TRBV9 and TRBJ2-1, with D unresolved. The CDR3 is made up of 14 amino acids. The V end was cut by 3 bases, the J end by 8 bases, with 15 bases between. Germline assignment: CDR1 SGDLS and CDR2 YYNGEE. CDR3 nucleotide sequence: TGTGCCAGCAGCGCAGCCTCTGGACCTTATGAGCAGTTCTTC. Protein: CASSAASGPYEQFF. Drawing the rest from reference TRBV9 and TRBJ2-1, the complete variable domain is DSGVTQTPKHLITATGQRVTLRCSPRSGDLSVYWYQQSLDQGLQFLIQYYNGEERAKGNILERFSAQQFPDLHSELNLSSLELGDSALYFCASSAASGPYEQFFGPGTRLTVL.

This clonotype was recorded many times. The chain combines TRBV20-1 with TRBJ2-7; D may be TRBD1 (5 bases). In germline, CDR1 is DFQATT, CDR2 SNEGSKA (reference sequence). The CDR3 contains 15 residues. The V gene lost 0 bases and the J gene lost 5 bases, with 17 bases spanning the gap. The CDR3 here is CSARDPSSRVDEQYF. As DNA, the CDR3 is TGCAGTGCTAGAGATCCGAGTTCCAGGGTGGACGAGCAGTACTTC.

This clonotype came up many times. The chain carries TRBV9 and TRBJ1-2; TRBD1 is a possible D gene (5 bases). Germline assignment: CDR1 SGDLS and CDR2 YYNGEE. The CDR3 has 15 residues. With 3 bases removed from V and 4 bases from J, the gap between germline ends came to 16 bases. This chain's CDR3 is CASSASAGRGYGYTF. The CDR3 DNA is TGTGCCAGCAGCGCCTCTGCAGGGCGCGGCTATGGCTACACCTTC. Full variable domain (outside the CDR3, taken from reference TRBV9 and TRBJ1-2): DSGVTQTPKHLITATGQRVTLRCSPRSGDLSVYWYQQSLDQGLQFLIQYYNGEERAKGNILERFSAQQFPDLHSELNLSSLELGDSALYFCASSASAGRGYGYTFGSGTRLTVV.

This clonotype has ten or more counts. The chain couples TRBV27 to TRBJ1-6; maybe TRBD1 (5 bases). Trimming took 1 base from V and 7 from J, leaving 17 bases between them. The CDR3 consists of 17 residues. Germline CDR1 MNHEY, CDR2 SMNVEV (reference sequence). The CDR3 DNA reads as TGTGCCAGCAGTTTATTCCCCCTTCCGGAGGGGAATTCACCCCTCCACTTT. Translation gives CASSLFPLPEGNSPLHF.

On this clonotype: Because it lacks the conserved phenylalanine or tryptophan at the end, this CDR3 is likely a read error. The chain links TRBV7-2 to TRBJ1-6, with D perhaps matching TRBD1 (5 bases). V gave up 2 bases and J gave up 7 bases, with 9 bases separating them. This CDR3 spans 14 amino acids. Germline lookup yields CDR1 SGHTA and CDR2 FQGNSA. CDR3 sequence (DNA): TGTGCCAGCAGCTTAAGGGGCGTAAATTCACCCCTCCACCTT. Translating gives CASSLRGVNSPLHL.

This clonotype was seen just once. A read error may explain this, as a much larger clone is one base away. V is TRBV12-3 or TRBV12-4 and J is TRBJ1-2; D remains ambiguous. The CDR3 sequence is 14 residues long. The CDR3 protein is CAGSLSGGRGDYTF. The CDR3 coding sequence is TGTGCCGGCAGTTTAAGCGGAGGGAGAGGTGACTACACCTTC.

At least ten counts were recorded for this clonotype. The J gene is TRBJ2-2, the V gene TRBV12-3 or TRBV12-4; D unresolved. This CDR3 comprises 15 residues. Trimming took 6 bases from V and 1 from J, leaving 12 bases between them. CDR3 coding DNA: TGTGCCAGCAGCCCCCTTCGGGTGAACACCGGGGAGCTGTTTTTT. Its translation is CASSPLRVNTGELFF.

This clonotype was recorded many times. This chain uses TRBV7-9 with TRBJ2-7; unclear D gene. Germline-derived CDR1 and CDR2 are SEHNR and FQNEAQ (reference sequence). Trimming pared 4 bases from V and 4 bases from J, leaving 5 bases between. The CDR3 has 11 residues. The CDR3 reads CASSYRYEQYF. DNA of the CDR3: TGTGCCAGCAGCTACAGATACGAGCAGTACTTC.

This clonotype has just a few counts. The rearrangement joins TRBV20-1 to TRBJ2-7, with TRBD1 matching 7 bases. The ends lost 5 bases at V and 4 bases at J; junction bases unmatched: 11. The CDR3 is 14 residues long. Germline CDR1 reads DFQATT; CDR2 reads SNEGSKA (reference sequence). CDR3 DNA sequence: TGCAGTGCTCCATGGGACAGCCCTCCTTACGAGCAGTACTTC. Residues: CSAPWDSPPYEQYF.

The table lists this clonotype with many counts. The gene calls are TRBV7-9 and TRBJ1-4, with a tentative D call TRBD1 (6 bases). Germline values: CDR1 SEHNR, CDR2 FQNEAQ (reference sequence). Trimming stripped 5 bases from V and 6 bases from J, with 22 bases between. This CDR3 contains 17 residues. The CDR3 reads CASSGTSRGKVDEKLFF. CDR3 nucleotide sequence: TGTGCCAGCAGCGGGACAAGCCGGGGCAAGGTTGATGAAAAACTGTTTTTT.

At least ten counts were recorded for this clonotype. This sequence joins TRBV9 and TRBJ2-7, with TRBD1 matching over 11 bases. This CDR3 comprises 14 residues. V was clipped by 0 bases and J by 6 bases; unmatched bases: 2. CDR1 and CDR2 from the germline V gene are SGDLS and YYNGEE. The CDR3 region is CASSVGDRGVEQYF. The CDR3 coding sequence is TGTGCCAGCAGCGTAGGGGACAGGGGGGTCGAGCAGTACTTC.

There are many counts of this clonotype. This chain uses TRBV19 with TRBJ1-2, with TRBD1 matching 12 bases. This CDR3 has 15 amino acids. Germline V lookup: CDR1 LNHDA, CDR2 SQIVND (reference sequence). The ends lost 5 bases at V and 5 bases at J; junction bases unmatched: 6. The CDR3 reads CASSAGQGARYGYTF. The CDR3, as DNA: TGTGCCAGTAGTGCGGGACAGGGGGCACGGTATGGCTACACCTTC.

This clonotype came up many times. The chain joins TRBV18 to TRBJ1-4; the D is unclear. V dropped 2 bases and J dropped 8 bases, with 15 bases sitting between them. CDR3 length: 15 residues. CDR1 KGHSH and CDR2 LQKENI come from the germline V gene. This CDR3 reads CASSPEGLRNEKLFF. In DNA, the CDR3 is TGTGCCAGCTCACCAGAGGGTCTTCGGAACGAAAAACTGTTTTTT.

This clonotype was detected many times. The CDR3 loop reads CASRIQGASGYTF. The CDR3 DNA reads TGTGCCAGCAGGATACAGGGGGCGTCTGGCTACACCTTC. The V gene is TRBV6-1, the J gene TRBJ1-2; 9 bases are shared with TRBD1. Looked up from germline, CDR1 is MNHNS and CDR2 is SASEGT. This CDR3 spans 13 amino acids. Losses at the gene ends were 6 bases for V and 7 bases for J; bases not matched to a gene: 6.

The V gene is TRBV28, the J gene TRBJ2-1, with TRBD2 matching 11 bases. CDR1 is MDHEN, CDR2 SYDVKM, per germline. The CDR3 totals 16 residues. The junction had 12 bases not matched to a gene; V was cut back by 1 base and J by 13 bases. The CDR3 DNA reads TGTGCCAGCAGTTTATCTTCGGGACTAGCGGCCCGTCGCCAGTTCTTC. It translates to CASSLSSGLAARRQFF.

The chain has TRBV7-2 and TRBJ1-6, with D possibly being TRBD1 (5 bases). The germline V gene encodes CDR1 SGHTA and CDR2 FQGNSA. The CDR3 has 14 residues. V was pared by 1 base and J by 7 bases, with 8 bases between. The CDR3 reads CASSLDPGNSPLHF. The CDR3 region has the DNA TGTGCCAGCAGCTTAGATCCAGGGAATTCACCCCTCCACTTT. Supplemented by reference TRBV7-2 and TRBJ1-6, the full variable domain reads GAGVSQSPSNKVTEKGKDVELRCDPISGHTALYWYRQSLGQGLEFLIYFQGNSAPDKSGLPSDRFSAERTGGSVSTLTIQRTQQEDSAVYLCASSLDPGNSPLHFGNGTRLTVT.

Of note for this clonotype: This sequence may be a read error, since a much larger clone differs from it by one base. The chain couples TRBV24-1 to TRBJ1-5; no reliable D call. This CDR3 has 14 amino acids. The germline CDR1 and CDR2 sequences are KGHDR and SFDVKD. The CDR3 bases are TGTGTCACCAGTGATGGCGGAGTCAGTCAGCCCCAGCATTTT. This encodes CVTSDGGVSQPQHF.

This sequence joins TRBV11-2 and TRBJ1-2, with a possible D match to TRBD1 (5 bases). Trimming pared 5 bases from V and 4 bases from J, leaving 8 bases between. Germline V CDR1 and CDR2: SGHAT, FQNNGV. The CDR3 loop spans 12 amino acids. DNA of the CDR3: TGTGCCAGCAGCCATAGGGGCTATGGCTACACCTTC. Its translation: CASSHRGYGYTF.

There are many counts of this clonotype. V gene TRBV6-1 combines with J gene TRBJ2-5, with 9 bases that match TRBD2. V trimming: 5 bases; J trimming: 5 bases; junction bases outside the gene matches: 12. Germline-derived CDR1 and CDR2 are MNHNS and SASEGT. This CDR3 contains 16 residues. CDR3 amino acids: CASSYRVGLAFETQYF. The CDR3 nucleotides read TGTGCCAGCAGTTATCGTGTGGGACTAGCTTTCGAGACCCAGTACTTC.